Below, 18 T cell receptor beta chains from the same sample are listed, as sequenced in a study of cytomegalovirus exposure and HLA in healthy donors. A multiplex PCR was run with 60 Vbeta primers and 13 Jbeta primers. Data came from immunoSEQ multiplex PCR; TCRdb stores just in-frame clones and leaves some out. The table includes under 150,000 clones, about three quarters detected once. The sequenced sample consisted of PBMCs. The source of these receptors is a man aged 40-55 years in good health and CMV-seropositive.

The V and J genes are TRBV4-3 and TRBJ2-2, with 9 nucleotides matching TRBD1. CDR3 length: 15 amino acids. The V gene end was trimmed by 2 bases and the J gene end by 4 bases; junction bases not matched to a gene: 2. Per the germline V gene, CDR1 is LGHNA and CDR2 is YSLEER. The CDR3 sequence: CASSQPTGGTGELFF. Here the CDR3 DNA reads TGCGCCAGCAGCCAACCGACAGGGGGCACCGGGGAGCTGTTTTTT.

The chain links TRBV28 to TRBJ2-3; D is perhaps TRBD1 (5 bases). Germline V gene sequence: CDR1 MDHEN, CDR2 SYDVKM. The CDR3 is 16 residues long. Trimming left V 8 bases short and J 1 base short, with 19 bases between. This CDR3 is CASGHPRWAGTDTQYF. Written as DNA, the CDR3 is TGTGCCAGCGGACATCCCAGGTGGGCAGGCACAGATACGCAGTATTTT.

Worth noting for this clone: Its ends do not fully match the called genes, so a read error is possible. This chain uses TRBV7-9 with TRBJ2-7, with TRBD2 as a possible D gene (6 bases). Germline assignment: CDR1 SEHNR and CDR2 FQNEAQ (reference sequence). The CDR3 is 13 residues long. CDR3 sequence: CSSSSGSEYEQYF. The CDR3 DNA is TGTTCCAGCAGCTCCGGGAGTGAATACGAGCAGTACTTC.

The chain couples TRBV4-2 to TRBJ2-6; 11 bases align to TRBD1. The CDR3 extends over 23 amino acids. CDR1 and CDR2 (germline): LGHNA, YNFKEQ. The V segment lost 0 bases and the J segment 0 bases; nucleotides outside the gene matches: 16. This CDR3 is CASSQEATGTGGYPYSGANVLTF. Written as DNA, the CDR3 is TGTGCCAGCAGCCAAGAGGCAACCGGGACAGGGGGATACCCCTACTCTGGGGCCAACGTCCTGACTTTC.

In its sample, this clone was seen a few times. The genes are TRBV4-2 and TRBJ2-1; possible D gene TRBD1, 6 bases. Germline CDR1 is LGHNA and CDR2 is YNFKEQ. The V end was cut by 4 bases, the J end by 8 bases, with 15 bases between. The CDR3 totals 14 residues. The CDR3 protein is CASSPTGRADEQFF. The CDR3 DNA is TGTGCCAGCAGCCCCACAGGGAGAGCCGATGAGCAGTTCTTC.

The chain uses TRBV5-1 and TRBJ2-1; 9 bases align to TRBD1. Losses at the gene ends were 5 bases for V and 6 bases for J; bases not matched to a gene: 6. Germline CDR1 and CDR2: SGHRS and YFSETQ. The CDR3 has 14 residues. CDR3 loop: CASRPGQGVNEQFF. CDR3 DNA: TGCGCCAGCAGGCCGGGACAGGGCGTCAATGAGCAGTTCTTC.

This chain joins TRBV5-8 and TRBJ1-6; a possible D gene is TRBD1 (6 bases). This CDR3 spans 14 amino acids. Germline CDR1 is SGHTS and CDR2 is YDEGEE. The V gene lost 4 bases and the J gene lost 11 bases, with 16 bases spanning the gap. DNA of the CDR3: TGTGCCAGCAGCCCCGGGACAACCGCGCCACCCCTCCACTTT. It yields the protein CASSPGTTAPPLHF.

Regarding this clone: Other DNA sequences in the sample encode the same CDR3. The chain links TRBV7-9 to TRBJ2-1, with TRBD2 matching 11 bases. V lost 3 bases and J lost 3; bases outside the gene matches: 1. The CDR3 is 15 amino acids. CDR1 SEHNR and CDR2 FQNEAQ come from the germline V gene (reference sequence). This CDR3 is CASSLGTSGYNEQFF. CDR3 nucleotide sequence: TGTGCCAGCAGCTTGGGGACTAGCGGCTACAATGAGCAGTTCTTC.

The V call is TRBV10-2, the J call TRBJ1-5; TRBD1 agrees at 9 bases. This CDR3 is built from 14 residues. After removal of 8 bases from V and 3 bases from J, the junction contained 5 bases not matched to a gene. Germline CDR1 and CDR2: WSHSY and SAAADI. CDR3: CASSWDRANQPQHF. The CDR3 DNA reads as TGCGCCAGCTCTTGGGACAGGGCCAATCAGCCCCAGCATTTT.

J is TRBJ1-2 and V is TRBV4-1, with D perhaps matching TRBD1 (6 bases). The CDR3 length is 16 residues. Germline V lookup: CDR1 MGHRA, CDR2 YSYEKL. Trimming left V 0 bases short and J 2 bases short, with 13 bases between. CDR3: CASSQDGTGINYGYTF. The CDR3 bases are TGCGCCAGCAGCCAAGACGGAACAGGGATCAACTATGGCTACACCTTC.

The chain is built from TRBV15 and TRBJ2-7; possible D gene TRBD1, 6 bases. The CDR3 runs to 14 residues. The V gene lost 0 bases and the J gene lost 4 bases, with 10 bases spanning the gap. Looked up from germline, CDR1 is LNHNV and CDR2 is YYDKDF (reference sequence). The CDR3 nucleotides read TGTGCCACCAGCAGAGATCTACAGGGTTACGAGCAGTACTTC. It specifies CATSRDLQGYEQYF.

The chain uses TRBV19 and TRBJ1-5, with a tentative D call TRBD1 (5 bases). V was pared by 6 bases and J by 1 base, with 13 bases between. The CDR3 totals 15 residues. The germline gives CDR1 LNHDA, CDR2 SQIVND (reference sequence). CDR3 in amino acids: CASRSGDQSNQPQHF. The CDR3 nucleotides read TGTGCCAGTAGGTCGGGGGATCAAAGCAATCAGCCCCAGCATTTT.

The rearrangement joins TRBV18 to TRBJ2-1; the match to TRBD2 covers 11 bases. The ends lost 5 bases at V and 4 bases at J; junction bases unmatched: 4. The CDR3 has 15 amino acids. CDR1 is KGHSH, CDR2 LQKENI, per germline. The CDR3 loop reads CASSSGTSGYNEQFF. The CDR3 nucleotides read TGTGCCAGCTCAAGCGGGACTAGCGGATACAATGAGCAGTTCTTC.

This chain connects TRBV18 to TRBJ1-2; D gene ambiguous. The CDR3 length is 16 residues. CDR1 is KGHSH and CDR2 is LQKENI in the germline V gene. V lost 6 bases and J lost 0, with 17 bases in between. The CDR3 DNA reads as TGTGCCAGCTCCCAAGAACGACACCGGACTAACTATGGCTACACCTTC. It yields the protein CASSQERHRTNYGYTF.

The chain is built from TRBV4-1 and TRBJ2-1; tentative D call: TRBD2 (5 bases). The V end was cut by 2 bases, the J end by 0 bases, with 14 bases between. Germline values: CDR1 MGHRA, CDR2 YSYEKL. The CDR3 is made up of 17 amino acids. DNA for the CDR3: TGCGCCAGCAGCCAAAGAGAGGGCGTCCGCTCCTACAATGAGCAGTTCTTC. Translation gives CASSQREGVRSYNEQFF.

The V and J genes are TRBV28 and TRBJ2-5; maybe TRBD1 (6 bases). Germline V gene sequence: CDR1 MDHEN, CDR2 SYDVKM. V lost 5 bases and J 5 bases, leaving 15 bases between the germline ends. The CDR3 length is 14 residues. CDR3 sequence: CASSLQGATETQYF. CDR3 DNA: TGTGCCAGCAGTCTACAGGGTGCAACGGAGACCCAGTACTTC.

This chain joins TRBV30 and TRBJ2-2, with D possibly being TRBD1 (5 bases). Trimming pared 2 bases from V and 6 bases from J, leaving 10 bases between. Germline V gene sequence: CDR1 GTSNPN, CDR2 SVGIG (reference sequence). The CDR3 is made up of 13 amino acids. The CDR3 DNA reads TGTGCCTGGAGTTTTCAGGGTCCCGGGGAGCTGTTTTTT. Its translation is CAWSFQGPGELFF.

This rearrangement joins TRBV14 to TRBJ1-6, with 8 bases fitting TRBD1. Looked up from germline, CDR1 is SGHDN and CDR2 is FVKESK. The V and J ends lost 0 bases and 6 bases, in that order; junction bases with no gene match: 1. The CDR3 runs 15 residues. The CDR3 is CASSQDRGRNSPLHF. CDR3 nucleotide sequence: TGTGCCAGCAGCCAAGACAGGGGGCGTAATTCACCCCTCCACTTT. Full variable domain (missing parts from reference TRBV14 and TRBJ1-6): EAGVTQFPSHSVIEKGQTVTLRCDPISGHDNLYWYRRVMGKEIKFLLHFVKESKQDESGMPNNRFLAERTGGTYSTLKVQPAELEDSGVYFCASSQDRGRNSPLHFGNGTRLTVT.